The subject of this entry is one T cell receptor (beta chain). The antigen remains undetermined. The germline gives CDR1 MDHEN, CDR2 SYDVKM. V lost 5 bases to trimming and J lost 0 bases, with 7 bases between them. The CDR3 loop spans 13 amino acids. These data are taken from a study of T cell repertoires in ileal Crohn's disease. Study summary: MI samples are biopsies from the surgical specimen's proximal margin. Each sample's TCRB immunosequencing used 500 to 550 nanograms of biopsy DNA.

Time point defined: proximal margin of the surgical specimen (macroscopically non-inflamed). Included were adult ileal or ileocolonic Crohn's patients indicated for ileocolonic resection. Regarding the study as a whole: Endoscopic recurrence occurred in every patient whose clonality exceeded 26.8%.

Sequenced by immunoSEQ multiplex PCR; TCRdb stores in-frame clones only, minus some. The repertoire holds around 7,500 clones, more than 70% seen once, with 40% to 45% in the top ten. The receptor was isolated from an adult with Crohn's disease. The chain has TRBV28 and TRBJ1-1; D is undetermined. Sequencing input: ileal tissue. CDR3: CASSAKMNTEAFF. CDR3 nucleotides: TGTGCCAGCAGTGCCAAAATGAACACTGAAGCTTTCTTT.